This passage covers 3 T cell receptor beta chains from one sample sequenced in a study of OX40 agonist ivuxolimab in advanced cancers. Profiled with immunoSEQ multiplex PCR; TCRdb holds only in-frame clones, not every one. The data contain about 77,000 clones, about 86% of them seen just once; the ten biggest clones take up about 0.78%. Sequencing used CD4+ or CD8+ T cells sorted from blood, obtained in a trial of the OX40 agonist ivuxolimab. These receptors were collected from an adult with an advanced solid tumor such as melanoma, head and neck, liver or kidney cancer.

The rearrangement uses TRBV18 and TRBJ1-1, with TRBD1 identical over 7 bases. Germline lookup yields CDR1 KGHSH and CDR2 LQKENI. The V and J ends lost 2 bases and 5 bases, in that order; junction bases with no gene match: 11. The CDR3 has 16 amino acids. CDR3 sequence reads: CASSPERQGGGTEAFF. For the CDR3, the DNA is TGTGCCAGCTCACCAGAACGACAGGGAGGGGGAACTGAAGCTTTCTTT.

As DNA, the CDR3 is TGTGCCAGCAGCTTAGACGGGATGTACCAAGAGACCCAGTACTTC. Its protein is CASSLDGMYQETQYF. This sequence joins TRBV11-2 and TRBJ2-5; D may be TRBD2 (5 bases). The V and J ends lost 0 bases and 0 bases respectively, with 8 bases between them. CDR1 is SGHAT and CDR2 is FQNNGV in the germline V gene. This CDR3 has 15 amino acids.

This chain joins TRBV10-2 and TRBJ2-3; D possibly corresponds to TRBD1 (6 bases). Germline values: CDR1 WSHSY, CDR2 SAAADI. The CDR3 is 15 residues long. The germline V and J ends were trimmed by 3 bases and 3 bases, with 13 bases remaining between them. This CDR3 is CASSEGQGWTDTQYF. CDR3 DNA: TGCGCCAGCAGTGAAGGGCAGGGGTGGACAGATACGCAGTATTTT.